This T cell receptor beta chain comes out of a study of T cell responses to AZD1222 COVID-19 vaccine. Findings and caveats of the study: Clonal diversity may have been underestimated in mostly white British donors. Reports say nearly half of spike-specific TCRs go after unmutated variant regions. The peak T cell response came first, and repertoires were sampled only after it.

CDR3 size: 14 residues. V was clipped by 3 bases and J by 4 bases, with 12 bases between them. CDR1 is LNHDA, CDR2 SQIVND, per germline (reference sequence). Here immunoSEQ multiplex PCR was the method, and the copy in TCRdb shows in-frame clones only, minus some. This sample yields tens of thousands of clones, of which 82% are seen a single time; approximately 5.4% belongs to the top ten. Remarks on this clone: Its antigen is unknown.

The clonotype originates from an adult in good health. The chain has TRBV19 and TRBJ2-5; tentatively, D is TRBD1 (6 bases). The sequences come from peripheral blood, collected on day 0 of AZD1222 vaccination. CDR3 amino acids: CASSITGQRETQYF. DNA of the CDR3: TGTGCCAGTAGTATCACGGGACAACGAGAGACCCAGTACTTC.